These T cell receptor beta chains were read from a single sample in a study of memory CD4+ T cells and cytomegalovirus serostatus. The assay was immunoSEQ multiplex PCR, and TCRdb's table has in-frame clones only and misses some. The sample shows under 50,000 clones, less than 80% of them seen only once. The sequencing sample was made of memory CD4+ T cells from blood. These receptors came from an adult in good health and CMV-seropositive. CDR3s include the opening cysteine and the closing phenylalanine or tryptophan. A D gene is named only where the DNA matches it firmly. Clone size is shown for a subset of rows, as once, few, many or a class of expanded clone.

>17|TRBD2|TRBV5-1|TRBJ2-3|.
CASSLATSAGGPDTQYF
TGCGCCAGCAGCTTGGCCACCTCGGCGGGGGGGCCTGATACGCAGTATTTT
>15|TRBD1|TRBV9|TRBJ1-4|.
CASSAGQGGNEKLFF
TGTGCCAGCAGCGCCGGACAGGGAGGTAATGAAAAACTGTTTTTT
>11|.|TRBV19|TRBJ2-3|.
CASSIRNTQYF
TGTGCCAGTAGTATCCGGAATACGCAGTATTTT
>14|.|TRBV28|TRBJ1-2|.
CASSPGTVYYGYTF
TGTGCCAGCAGTCCCGGGACGGTTTACTATGGCTACACCTTC
>16|TRBD2|TRBV9|TRBJ2-1|.
CASSALAGGLYNEQFF
TGTGCCAGCAGCGCCTTAGCGGGGGGCCTCTACAATGAGCAGTTCTTC
>14|TRBD2|TRBV6-5|TRBJ2-7|.
CASREREFGMKQYF
TGTGCCAGCAGGGAGCGGGAGTTCGGGATGAAGCAGTACTTC
>14|.|TRBV2|TRBJ1-5|.
CASSRDNSNQPQHF
TGTGCCAGCAGTAGGGACAATAGCAATCAGCCCCAGCATTTT
>16|TRBD1|TRBV7-9|TRBJ2-1|.
CASSSGTGNSYNEQFF
TGTGCCAGCAGCTCGGGGACAGGGAATTCCTACAATGAGCAGTTCTTC
>13|TRBD1|TRBV5-4|TRBJ2-7|few
CASSPDRVSEQYF
TGTGCCAGCAGCCCGGACAGGGTCTCCGAGCAGTACTTC
>12|TRBD1|TRBV19|TRBJ1-2|few
CASRGQGYGYTF
TGTGCCAGTAGGGGACAGGGGTATGGCTACACCTTC
>16|TRBD1|TRBV28|TRBJ1-2|once
CASSLGLTGGIYGYTF
TGTGCCAGCAGTTTGGGGCTGACAGGGGGCATCTATGGCTACACCTTC
>13|.|TRBV6-1|TRBJ2-7|.
CASSERGGWEQYF
TGTGCCAGCAGTGAAAGGGGGGGATGGGAGCAGTACTTC
>11|.|TRBV6-4|TRBJ1-1|.
CASSDGTEAFF
TGTGCCAGCAGTGACGGGACTGAAGCTTTCTTT
>17|TRBD2|TRBV12-5|TRBJ2-1|.
CASGWGTSGASYNEQFF
TGTGCTAGTGGTTGGGGGACTAGCGGGGCCTCCTACAATGAGCAGTTCTTC
>16|TRBD1|TRBV19|TRBJ2-3|.
CASSPEGTARADTQYF
TGTGCCAGTAGCCCCGAAGGGACAGCCCGCGCAGATACGCAGTATTTT
>15|.|TRBV19|TRBJ2-1|.
CASRADRSSYNEQFF
TGTGCCAGTAGGGCCGACAGGAGCTCCTACAATGAGCAGTTCTTC
>14|.|TRBV5-1|TRBJ2-2|.
CASSLELSTGELFF
TGCGCCAGCAGCTTGGAACTTAGCACCGGGGAGCTGTTTTTT
>12|.|TRBV5-1|TRBJ1-2|.
CASSADNYGYTF
TGCGCCAGCAGCGCAGATAACTATGGCTACACCTTC
>15|.|TRBV14|TRBJ2-7|few
CASSPGIRRRSEQYF
TGTGCCAGCAGCCCCGGGATCAGACGACGAAGCGAGCAGTACTTC
>14|.|TRBV7-2|TRBJ2-5|few
CASIKGANQETQYF
TGTGCCAGCATTAAAGGGGCTAACCAAGAGACCCAGTACTTC
>12|.|TRBV5-1|TRBJ2-7|.
CASSLQGYEQYF
TGCGCCAGCAGCCTCCAGGGATACGAGCAGTACTTC
>13|.|TRBV5-1|TRBJ2-3|.
CASAGASTDTQYF
TGCGCCAGCGCAGGGGCTAGCACAGATACGCAGTATTTT
>16|TRBD1|TRBV11-1|TRBJ1-4|.
CASSSGQGAVDEKLFF
TGTGCCAGCAGCTCGGGACAGGGCGCCGTCGATGAAAAACTGTTTTTT
>14|TRBD1|TRBV9|TRBJ2-3|.
CASSAWTGADTQYF
TGTGCCAGCAGCGCCTGGACAGGGGCAGATACGCAGTATTTT
>16|TRBD1|TRBV7-2|TRBJ2-7|.
CASSRYGQGASYEQYF
TGTGCCAGCAGCCGATATGGCCAGGGGGCTTCCTACGAGCAGTACTTC
>15|.|TRBV6-6|TRBJ1-1|.
CASSYALGGNTEAFF
TGTGCCAGCAGTTACGCTTTGGGGGGAAACACTGAAGCTTTCTTT
>16|TRBD1|TRBV7-2|TRBJ2-1|.
CASSLSAGTVYNEQFF
TGTGCCAGCAGCTTAAGCGCCGGGACAGTCTACAATGAGCAGTTCTTC
>11|.|TRBV7-2|TRBJ2-7|.
CASSDRYEQYF
TGTGCCAGCAGCGACAGGTACGAGCAGTACTTC
>12|.|TRBV5-8|TRBJ2-1|.
CASSILRDEQFF
TGTGCCAGCAGCATCTTACGTGATGAGCAGTTCTTC
>12|.|TRBV7-9|TRBJ2-5|once
CASSFTQETQYF
TGTGCCAGCAGCTTTACCCAAGAGACCCAGTACTTC
>16|.|TRBV4-3|TRBJ2-3|.
CASSQVNSFSTDTQYF
TGCGCCAGCAGCCAAGTCAATTCTTTTAGCACAGATACGCAGTATTTT